Ten or more counts support the clone carrying this T cell receptor (beta chain). The antigen is not known. Quantitative 5'-RACE with molecular barcodes generated TCR beta libraries. TCRdb ran MiXCR on the 5' RACE reads and lists one entry per CDR3 protein. The table lists 450,000 to 550,000 distinct CDR3 sequences, about 5% of them singletons. The entry originates in a study of CD8 T cells in ankylosing spondylitis. General study results and limits: Before this, some motif variants had been reported in reactive arthritis synovial fluid and blood. From matched ankylosing spondylitis synovial fluid, disease-linked clones were reportedly recovered at significantly enriched levels. It appeared that ankylosing spondylitis blood was characterized by a TCR beta motif of 8 or 9 highly homologous variants. Clones linked to the disease showed a CD8+ phenotype. They occurred at relatively low frequencies in peripheral blood.

Germline V gene data show CDR1 as MNHEY and CDR2 as SMNVEV (reference sequence). The CDR3 is 13 residues long. V lost 6 bases and J lost 6, with 12 bases in between. V gene TRBV27 combines with J gene TRBJ2-1, with D possibly being TRBD2 (7 bases). The sequenced material came from blood, either unsorted or a sorted T cell fraction (not recorded which). This clonotype was sampled from a male donor with ankylosing spondylitis. This CDR3 reads CASSTGGPNEQFF. In DNA form, the CDR3 reads TGTGCCAGCAGCACGGGGGGCCCCAATGAGCAGTTCTTC.